This TCR beta chain was identified in a study of identical twins. This clonotype came up many times. Germline V gene data show CDR1 as SNHLY and CDR2 as FYNNEI. Trimming pared 3 bases from V and 2 bases from J, leaving 14 bases between. CDR3 size: 16 residues. cDNA carried unique molecular identifiers, and a universal primer site was added by template switching. TCRdb reprocessed the 5' RACE reads via MiXCR and lists one record per CDR3 protein. The sample includes 230,000 or so distinct CDR3 sequences, approximately 8.6% of them seen just once. These data were likewise used in another study, on yellow fever vaccine responses in identical twins.

The sample was CD8+ T cells sorted from blood. The chain recombines TRBV2 with TRBJ2-1, with a tentative D call TRBD1 (6 bases). This clonotype was obtained from a young woman in good health. CDR3 in DNA: TGTGCCAGCAGTGATGACCAGGGGTGGACCTACAATGAGCAGTTCTTC. It encodes CASSDDQGWTYNEQFF.